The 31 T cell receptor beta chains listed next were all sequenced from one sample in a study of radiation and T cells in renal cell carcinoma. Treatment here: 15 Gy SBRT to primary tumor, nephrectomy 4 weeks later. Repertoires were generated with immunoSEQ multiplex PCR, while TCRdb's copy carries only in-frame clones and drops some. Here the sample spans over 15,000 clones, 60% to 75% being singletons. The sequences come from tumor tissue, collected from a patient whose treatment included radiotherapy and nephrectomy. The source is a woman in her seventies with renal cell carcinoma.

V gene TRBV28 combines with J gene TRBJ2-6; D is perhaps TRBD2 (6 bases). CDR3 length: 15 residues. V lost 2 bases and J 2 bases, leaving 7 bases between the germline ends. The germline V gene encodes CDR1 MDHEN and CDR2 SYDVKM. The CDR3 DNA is TGTGCCAGCAGTTTACCGGGGGCTGGGGCCAACGTCCTGACTTTC. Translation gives CASSLPGAGANVLTF.

CDR3 in amino acids: CASSLMAATDTQYF. The CDR3 coding sequence is TGCGCCAGCAGCTTGATGGCCGCGACCGATACGCAGTATTTT. This chain links TRBV5-1 with TRBJ2-3, with D unresolved. This CDR3 is 14 amino acids long. Trimming took off 1 base at V and 6 bases at J, with 12 bases between the two ends. Germline-derived CDR1 and CDR2 are SGHRS and YFSETQ. Based on the CDR3 plus reference TRBV5-1 and TRBJ2-3, the full variable domain is KAGVTQTPRYLIKTRGQQVTLSCSPISGHRSVSWYQQTPGQGLQFLFEYFSETQRNKGNFPGRFSGRQFSNSRSEMNVSTLELGDSALYLCASSLMAATDTQYFGPGTRLTVL.

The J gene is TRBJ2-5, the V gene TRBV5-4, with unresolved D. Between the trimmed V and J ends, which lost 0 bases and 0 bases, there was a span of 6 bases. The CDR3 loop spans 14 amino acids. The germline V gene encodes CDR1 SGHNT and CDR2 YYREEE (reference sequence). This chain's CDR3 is CASSLAGYQETQYF. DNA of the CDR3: TGTGCCAGCAGCTTGGCTGGGTACCAAGAGACCCAGTACTTC.

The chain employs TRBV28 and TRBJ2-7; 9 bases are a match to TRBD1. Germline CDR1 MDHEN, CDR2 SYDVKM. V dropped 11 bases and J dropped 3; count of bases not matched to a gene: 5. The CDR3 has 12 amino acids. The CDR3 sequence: CAVWGQGYEQYF. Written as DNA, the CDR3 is TGTGCCGTTTGGGGACAGGGCTACGAGCAGTACTTC.

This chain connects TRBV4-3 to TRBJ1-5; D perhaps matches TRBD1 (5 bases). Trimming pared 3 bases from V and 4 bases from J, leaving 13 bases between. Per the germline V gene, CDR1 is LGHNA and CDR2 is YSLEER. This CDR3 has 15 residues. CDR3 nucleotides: TGCGCCAGCAGCCAGGGTGGGGGGAGTAATCAGCCCCAGCATTTT. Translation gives CASSQGGGSNQPQHF.

Here the CDR3 reads CASSEGGVNTIYF. For the CDR3, the DNA is TGTGCCAGCAGTGAGGGGGGTGTAAACACCATATATTTT. This chain links TRBV25-1 with TRBJ1-3; weak D call: TRBD1 (5 bases). V lost 3 bases and J lost 6, with 9 bases in between. The CDR3 runs to 13 residues. Germline CDR1 and CDR2: MGHDK and SYGVNS.

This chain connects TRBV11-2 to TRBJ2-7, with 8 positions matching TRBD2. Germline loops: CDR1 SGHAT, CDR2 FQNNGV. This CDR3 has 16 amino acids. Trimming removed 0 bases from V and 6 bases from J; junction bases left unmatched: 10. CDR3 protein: CASSLDSGRGGLEQYF. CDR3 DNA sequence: TGTGCCAGCAGCTTAGATTCAGGACGGGGGGGCCTCGAGCAGTACTTC.

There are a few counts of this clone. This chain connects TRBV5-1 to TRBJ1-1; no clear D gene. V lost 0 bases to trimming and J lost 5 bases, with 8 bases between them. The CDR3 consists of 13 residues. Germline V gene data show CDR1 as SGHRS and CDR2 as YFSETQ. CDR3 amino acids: CASSLALRTEAFF. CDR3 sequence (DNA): TGCGCCAGCAGCTTGGCCCTCAGGACTGAAGCTTTCTTT.

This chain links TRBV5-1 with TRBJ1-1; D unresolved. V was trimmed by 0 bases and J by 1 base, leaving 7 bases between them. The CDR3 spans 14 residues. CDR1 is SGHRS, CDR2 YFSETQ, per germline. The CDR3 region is CASSLEGSNTEAFF. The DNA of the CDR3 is TGCGCCAGCAGCTTGGAAGGATCGAACACTGAAGCTTTCTTT.

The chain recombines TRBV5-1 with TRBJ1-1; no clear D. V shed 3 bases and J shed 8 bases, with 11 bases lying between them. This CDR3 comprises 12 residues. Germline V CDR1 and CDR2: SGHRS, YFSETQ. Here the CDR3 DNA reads TGCGCCAGCAGCTCCGGGTCAACGGAAGCTTTCTTT. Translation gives CASSSGSTEAFF.

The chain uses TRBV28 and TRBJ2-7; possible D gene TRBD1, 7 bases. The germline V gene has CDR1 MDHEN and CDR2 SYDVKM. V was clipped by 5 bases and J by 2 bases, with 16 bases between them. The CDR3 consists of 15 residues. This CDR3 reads CASSTEGAWTYEQYF. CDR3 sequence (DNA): TGTGCCAGCAGTACGGAGGGGGCCTGGACCTACGAGCAGTACTTC.

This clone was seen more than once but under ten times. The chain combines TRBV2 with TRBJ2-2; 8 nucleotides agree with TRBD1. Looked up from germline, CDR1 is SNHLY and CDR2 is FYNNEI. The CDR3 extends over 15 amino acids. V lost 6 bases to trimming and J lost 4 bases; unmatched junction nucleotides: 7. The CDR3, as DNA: TGTGCCAGCAGGGCAGGGGGCGTGACCACCGGGGAGCTGTTTTTT. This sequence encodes CASRAGGVTTGELFF. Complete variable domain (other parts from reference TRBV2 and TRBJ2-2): EPEVTQTPSHQVTQMGQEVILRCVPISNHLYFYWYRQILGQKVEFLVSFYNNEISEKSEIFDDQFSVERPDGSNFTLKIRSTKLEDSAMYFCASRAGGVTTGELFFGEGSRLTVL.

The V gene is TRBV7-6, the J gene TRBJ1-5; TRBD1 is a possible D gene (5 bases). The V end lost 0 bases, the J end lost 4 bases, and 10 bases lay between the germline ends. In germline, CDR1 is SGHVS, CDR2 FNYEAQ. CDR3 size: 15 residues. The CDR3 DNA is TGTGCCAGCAGCTTAGCATCGGGGGGAAATCAGCCCCAGCATTTT. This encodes CASSLASGGNQPQHF.

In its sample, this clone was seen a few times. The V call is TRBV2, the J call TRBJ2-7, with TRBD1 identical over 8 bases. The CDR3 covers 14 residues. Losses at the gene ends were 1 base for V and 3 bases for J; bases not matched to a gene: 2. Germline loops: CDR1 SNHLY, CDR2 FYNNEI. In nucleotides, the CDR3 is TGTGCCAGCAGTGAAGGCAGGGGGCACTACGAGCAGTACTTC. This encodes CASSEGRGHYEQYF.

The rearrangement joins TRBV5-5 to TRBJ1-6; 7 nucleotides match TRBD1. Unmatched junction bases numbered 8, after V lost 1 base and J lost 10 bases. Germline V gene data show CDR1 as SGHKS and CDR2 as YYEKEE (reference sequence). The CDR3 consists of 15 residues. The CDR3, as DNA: TGTGCCAGCAGCTTGCCCCTACAGGGGTACTCACCCCTCCACTTT. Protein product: CASSLPLQGYSPLHF. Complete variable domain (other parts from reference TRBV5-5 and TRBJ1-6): DAGVTQSPTHLIKTRGQQVTLRCSPISGHKSVSWYQQVLGQGPQFIFQYYEKEERGRGNFPDRFSARQFPNYSSELNVNALLLGDSALYLCASSLPLQGYSPLHFGNGTRLTVT.

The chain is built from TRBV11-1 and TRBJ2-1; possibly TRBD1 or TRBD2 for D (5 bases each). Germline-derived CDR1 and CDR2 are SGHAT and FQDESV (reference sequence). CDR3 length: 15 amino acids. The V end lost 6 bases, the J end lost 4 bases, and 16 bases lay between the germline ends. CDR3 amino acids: CASSRDPTFYNEQFF. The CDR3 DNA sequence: TGTGCCAGCAGTCGGGACCCAACCTTTTACAATGAGCAGTTCTTC.

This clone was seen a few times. The CDR3 DNA reads as TGCGCCAGCAGCCAAGAACTAGCGGGGGGTGCAGATACGCAGTATTTT. The encoded protein is CASSQELAGGADTQYF. The rearrangement uses TRBV4-3 and TRBJ2-3; 12 bases agree with TRBD2. The CDR3 runs to 16 residues. CDR1 and CDR2 (germline): LGHNA, YSLEER. V lost 0 bases and J lost 4; bases outside the gene matches: 2.

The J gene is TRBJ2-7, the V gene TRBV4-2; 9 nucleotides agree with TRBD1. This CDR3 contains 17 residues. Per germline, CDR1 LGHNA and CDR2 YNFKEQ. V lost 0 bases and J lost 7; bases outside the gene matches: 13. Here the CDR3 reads CASSQDARDRVLREQYF. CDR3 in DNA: TGTGCCAGCAGCCAAGACGCCCGGGACAGGGTACTAAGGGAGCAGTACTTC.

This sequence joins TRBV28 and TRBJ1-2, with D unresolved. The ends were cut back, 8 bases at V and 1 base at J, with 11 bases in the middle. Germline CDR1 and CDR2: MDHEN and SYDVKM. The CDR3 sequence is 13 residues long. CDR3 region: CASLDNLNYGYTF. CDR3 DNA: TGTGCCAGCCTAGACAACCTTAACTATGGCTACACCTTC.

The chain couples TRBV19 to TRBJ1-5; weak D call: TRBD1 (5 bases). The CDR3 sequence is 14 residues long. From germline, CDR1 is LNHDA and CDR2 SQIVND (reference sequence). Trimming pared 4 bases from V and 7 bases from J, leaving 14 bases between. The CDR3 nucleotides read TGTGCCAGTAGTACCCCAGGGAGTGGACAGCCCCAGCATTTT. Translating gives CASSTPGSGQPQHF.

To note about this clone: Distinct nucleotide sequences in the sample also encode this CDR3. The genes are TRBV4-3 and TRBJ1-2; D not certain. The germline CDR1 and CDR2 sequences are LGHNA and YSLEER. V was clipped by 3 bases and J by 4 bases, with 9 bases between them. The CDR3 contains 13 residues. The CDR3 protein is CASSQSGVYGYTF. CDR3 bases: TGCGCCAGCAGCCAGTCCGGGGTCTATGGCTACACCTTC.

CDR3 amino acids: CASSMSRGSIFNSPLHF. The CDR3 DNA reads TGTGCCAGCAGCATGTCCCGAGGGTCGATTTTTAATTCACCCCTCCACTTT. J is TRBJ1-6 and V is TRBV5-6; no reliable D call. In germline, CDR1 is SGHDT, CDR2 YYEEEE. The CDR3 totals 17 residues. The V end was cut by 4 bases, the J end by 6 bases, with 20 bases between.

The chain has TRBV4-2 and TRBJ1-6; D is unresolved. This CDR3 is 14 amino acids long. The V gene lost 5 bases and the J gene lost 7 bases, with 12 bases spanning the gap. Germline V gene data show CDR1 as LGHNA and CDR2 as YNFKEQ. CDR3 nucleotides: TGTGCCAGCAGCTCACGATTAGAGAATTCACCCCTCCACTTT. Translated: CASSSRLENSPLHF.

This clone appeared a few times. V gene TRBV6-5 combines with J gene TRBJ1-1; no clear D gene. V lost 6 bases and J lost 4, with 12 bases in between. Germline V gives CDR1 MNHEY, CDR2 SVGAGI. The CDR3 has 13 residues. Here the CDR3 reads CASSLRTGTEAFF. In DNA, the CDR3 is TGTGCCAGCAGCCTTCGGACGGGCACTGAAGCTTTCTTT.

This CDR3 reads CASSLSGGAYNEQFF. Here the CDR3 DNA reads TGCGCCAGCAGCTTGAGCGGGGGAGCCTACAATGAGCAGTTCTTC. The V and J genes are TRBV5-1 and TRBJ2-1; 8 bases match TRBD2. V lost 1 base, J lost 2 bases, and 2 bases stayed unmatched. The CDR3 covers 15 residues. Germline V gene data show CDR1 as SGHRS and CDR2 as YFSETQ.

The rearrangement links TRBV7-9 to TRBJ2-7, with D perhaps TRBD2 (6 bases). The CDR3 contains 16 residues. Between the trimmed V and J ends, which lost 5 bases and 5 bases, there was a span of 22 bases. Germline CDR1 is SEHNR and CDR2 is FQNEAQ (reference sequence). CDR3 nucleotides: TGTGCCAGCAGCCCGACGGGCGGGGAATATTTGGACGAGCAGTACTTC. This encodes CASSPTGGEYLDEQYF.

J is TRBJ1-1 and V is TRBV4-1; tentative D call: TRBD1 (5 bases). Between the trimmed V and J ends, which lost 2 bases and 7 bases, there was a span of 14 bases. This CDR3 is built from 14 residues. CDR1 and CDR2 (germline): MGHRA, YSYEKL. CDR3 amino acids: CASSQFPGGSEAFF. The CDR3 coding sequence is TGCGCCAGCAGCCAATTCCCCGGGGGGAGTGAAGCTTTCTTT.

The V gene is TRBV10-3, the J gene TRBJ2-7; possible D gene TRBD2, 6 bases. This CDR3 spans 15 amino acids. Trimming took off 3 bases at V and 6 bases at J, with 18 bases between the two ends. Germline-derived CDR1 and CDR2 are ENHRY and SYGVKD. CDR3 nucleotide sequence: TGTGCCATCAGTGATAAAGGGACTTCGAGACTCGAGCAGTACTTC. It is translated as CAISDKGTSRLEQYF.

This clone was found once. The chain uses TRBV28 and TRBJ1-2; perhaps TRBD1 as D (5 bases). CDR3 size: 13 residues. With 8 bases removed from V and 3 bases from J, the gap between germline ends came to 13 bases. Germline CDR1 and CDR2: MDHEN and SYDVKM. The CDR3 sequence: CASESGPHYGYTF. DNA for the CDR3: TGTGCCAGCGAATCAGGGCCCCACTATGGCTACACCTTC.

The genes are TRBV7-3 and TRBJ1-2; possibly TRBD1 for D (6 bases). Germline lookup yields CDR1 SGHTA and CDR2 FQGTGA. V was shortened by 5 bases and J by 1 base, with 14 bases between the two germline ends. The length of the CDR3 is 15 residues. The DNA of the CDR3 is TGTGCCAGCAGCATCGATGGACAGAATAACTATGGCTACACCTTC. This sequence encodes CASSIDGQNNYGYTF. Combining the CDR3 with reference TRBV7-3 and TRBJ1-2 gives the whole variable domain GAGVSQTPSNKVTEKGKYVELRCDPISGHTALYWYRQSLGQGPEFLIYFQGTGAADDSGLPNDRFFAVRPEGSVSTLKIQRTERGDSAVYLCASSIDGQNNYGYTFGSGTRLTVV.

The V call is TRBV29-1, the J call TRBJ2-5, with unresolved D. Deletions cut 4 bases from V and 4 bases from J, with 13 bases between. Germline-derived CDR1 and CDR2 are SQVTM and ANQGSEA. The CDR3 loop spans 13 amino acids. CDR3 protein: CSVAGQVRETQYF. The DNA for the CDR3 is TGCAGCGTTGCCGGTCAGGTACGAGAGACCCAGTACTTC.